Sequencing of this T cell receptor (beta chain) was carried out in a study of blood T cell repertoires in COVID-19. About the research overall: The United States, Italy and Spain supplied acute and convalescent COVID-19 samples.

Germline-derived CDR1 and CDR2 are LNHDA and SQIVND (reference sequence). The CDR3 sequence is 13 residues long. The V end was cut by 7 bases, the J end by 4 bases, with 13 bases between. TCRdb's copy holds only in-frame clones and misses some; the assay was immunoSEQ multiplex PCR. Among under 300,000 clones listed, about 88% were seen once. The clonotype was recovered from a woman between 35 and 50 years old who had recovered from COVID-19. Specimen: peripheral blood. The chain joins TRBV19 to TRBJ1-2; D is perhaps TRBD1 (5 bases). This CDR3 reads CASKRGVVYGYTF. The DNA of the CDR3 is TGTGCCAGTAAACGGGGGGTTGTCTATGGCTACACCTTC.